These 11 T cell receptor beta chains were sequenced from one sample in a study of T cell responses to AZD1222 COVID-19 vaccine. Clones were read by immunoSEQ multiplex PCR, and TCRdb kept only the in-frame ones, dropping some. Of roughly 150,000 clones listed, roughly 89% are singletons. The specimen comprised peripheral blood, sampled 28 days after the second AZD1222 dose. Receptors originate from an adult who received the AZD1222 COVID-19 vaccine.

Details on this clone: This same CDR3 is encoded by further DNA sequences in the sample. This chain uses TRBV4-2 with TRBJ2-1; 8 positions agree with TRBD2. CDR3 length: 16 residues. Germline loops: CDR1 LGHNA, CDR2 YNFKEQ. The junction had 4 bases not matched to a gene; V was cut back by 0 bases and J by 3 bases. The CDR3 here is CASSQDLAGSYNEQFF. The CDR3, as DNA: TGTGCCAGCAGCCAAGATCTAGCGGGTAGCTACAATGAGCAGTTCTTC.

This rearrangement joins TRBV6-5 to TRBJ1-5; perhaps TRBD1 as D (5 bases). V was trimmed by 5 bases and J by 3 bases, leaving 8 bases between them. Germline V gives CDR1 MNHEY, CDR2 SVGAGI. This CDR3 spans 13 amino acids. CDR3 sequence reads: CASSQGINQPQHF. The CDR3 DNA reads TGTGCCAGCAGTCAGGGAATCAATCAGCCCCAGCATTTT.

J is TRBJ1-2 and V is TRBV4-1; the D is unclear. This CDR3 is built from 16 residues. The V gene's germline CDR1 is MGHRA and CDR2 YSYEKL. Trimming removed 3 bases from V and 3 bases from J, with 17 bases in between. The CDR3 here is CASSHPGGYGDYGYTF. Here the CDR3 DNA reads TGCGCCAGCAGCCACCCGGGAGGTTATGGTGACTATGGCTACACCTTC.

This rearrangement joins TRBV30 to TRBJ1-3; no clear D. Germline CDR1 and CDR2: GTSNPN and SVGIG (reference sequence). CDR3 length: 13 residues. V dropped 2 bases and J dropped 4 bases, with 9 bases sitting between them. The CDR3 DNA is TGTGCCTGGAGTCCTGGGGAAGGAAACACCATATATTTT. This translates into CAWSPGEGNTIYF.

The chain joins TRBV12-3 or TRBV12-4 to TRBJ1-2; D call uncertain. CDR3 length: 13 residues. The V end lost 4 bases, the J end lost 2 bases, and 8 bases lay between the germline ends. The CDR3 loop is CASSYAGNYGYTF. CDR3 DNA sequence: TGTGCCAGCAGTTACGCCGGAAACTATGGCTACACCTTC.

The V gene is TRBV3-1 (or the pseudogene TRBV3-2), the J gene TRBJ2-3; D is perhaps TRBD1 (7 bases). The CDR3 is made up of 15 amino acids. Germline V gene lookup returns CDR1 LGHDT and CDR2 YNNKEL (reference sequence). Between the trimmed V and J ends, which lost 6 bases and 5 bases, there was a span of 18 bases. CDR3 sequence: CASSQGGRYGDTQYF. The CDR3 region has the DNA TGTGCCAGCAGTCAGGGGGGCCGGTATGGAGATACGCAGTATTTT.

The CDR3: CASSLVIGQHYNEQFF. The DNA for the CDR3 is TGTGCCAGCAGCTTGGTGATAGGACAGCACTACAATGAGCAGTTCTTC. The V and J genes are TRBV5-6 and TRBJ2-1, with D possibly TRBD1 on 6 matching bases. This CDR3 has 16 residues. Germline V gene data show CDR1 as SGHDT and CDR2 as YYEEEE. Trimming pared 0 bases from V and 3 bases from J, leaving 13 bases between.

The CDR3 nucleotides are TGCGCCAGCAGCCACGGACTAAGCGAGGGCAATGAGCAGTTCTTC. As protein: CASSHGLSEGNEQFF. This chain links TRBV4-3 with TRBJ2-1; possibly TRBD2 for D (6 bases). CDR3 length equals 15 residues. Germline V gene data show CDR1 as LGHNA and CDR2 as YSLEER. Trimming shortened V by 3 bases and J by 6 bases, and 15 bases separated the two germline ends.

The chain combines TRBV18 with TRBJ1-4; D remains ambiguous. The germline V gene encodes CDR1 KGHSH and CDR2 LQKENI. The V and J ends lost 3 bases and 6 bases respectively, with 8 bases between them. CDR3 length: 13 residues. CDR3 sequence: CASSPRRDEKLFF. In nucleotides, the CDR3 is TGTGCCAGCTCACCGCGACGGGATGAAAAACTGTTTTTT.

The chain's CDR3 is CASSPPGTGIFEQYF. In DNA, the CDR3 is TGTGCCAGCTCACCTCCCGGGACAGGGATCTTCGAGCAGTACTTC. The chain employs TRBV18 and TRBJ2-7; 9 bases line up with TRBD1. This CDR3 is built from 15 residues. With 3 bases clipped from V and 6 bases from J, the junction kept 9 bases outside the gene matches. Per germline, CDR1 KGHSH and CDR2 LQKENI.

This clone was found once. The chain combines TRBV9 with TRBJ2-6; D unclear. V was clipped by 0 bases and J by 1 base, with 8 bases between them. Germline lookup yields CDR1 SGDLS and CDR2 YYNGEE. The CDR3 spans 16 residues. The CDR3 protein is CASSVVTVSGANVLTF. The CDR3 DNA reads TGTGCCAGCAGCGTAGTAACAGTGTCTGGGGCCAACGTCCTGACTTTC.